What follows are 5 T cell receptor beta chains derived from one specimen sequenced in a study of T cells in Graves' hyperthyroidism and ophthalmopathy. The source material, RNA transcripts, was used to amplify TCR beta CDR3 regions. When the TCR CDR3 underwent first-round RT-PCR, the HTBI primer set was used. Using its own MiXCR run on the multiplex PCR reads, TCRdb lists one record per CDR3 protein. The repertoire consists of approximately 620,000 distinct CDR3 sequences, with roughly 14% occurring once and the leading ten covering more than 5%. Sequencing input: blood. The source of these receptors is a woman between 25 and 40 years old with Graves' hyperthyroidism that later progressed to Graves' ophthalmopathy.

Details on this clonotype: This may be a read error, as it is one base from a much larger clone. This rearrangement joins TRBV6-2 or TRBV6-3 to TRBJ2-6; no clear D gene. Trimming took off 0 bases at V and 9 bases at J, with 21 bases between the two ends. The CDR3 runs 18 residues. The germline V gene encodes CDR1 MNHEY and CDR2 SVGEGT. The CDR3 spells CASSYSTGRPSEVNVLTF. The CDR3 bases are TGTGCCAGCAGTTACTCGACGGGCAGGCCTTCTGAGGTCAACGTCCTGACTTTC.

For this clonotype: Possible read error: a much larger clone is one base away. The chain links TRBV18 to TRBJ1-6, with D unresolved. The CDR3 consists of 15 residues. The germline CDR1 and CDR2 sequences are KGHSH and LQKENI. V shed 0 bases and J shed 5 bases, with 8 bases lying between them. The CDR3 DNA reads TGTGCCAGCTCACCACCGCCGCGGAATAATTCACCCCTCCACTTT. This gives the protein CASSPPPRNNSPLHF. The variable domain in full, with the rest retrieved from reference TRBV18 and TRBJ1-6, is NAGVMQNPRHLVRRRGQEARLRCSPMKGHSHVYWYRQLPEEGLKFMVYLQKENIIDESGMPKERFSAEFPKEGPSILRIQQVVRGDSAAYFCASSPPPRNNSPLHFGNGTRLTVT.

The sample holds many counts of this clonotype. The J gene is TRBJ2-3, the V gene TRBV24-1; 12 bases match TRBD2. This CDR3 is 18 amino acids long. V dropped 4 bases and J dropped 6; count of bases not matched to a gene: 13. Germline V gene sequence: CDR1 KGHDR, CDR2 SFDVKD. The CDR3 DNA reads as TGTGCCACCAGTGACCTTGAAACACTAGCGGGAGGAGGGGATACGCAGTATTTT. Translation gives CATSDLETLAGGGDTQYF.

The chain joins TRBV29-1 to TRBJ1-1; D might be TRBD1 (5 bases). Trimming took off 7 bases at V and 8 bases at J, with 14 bases between the two ends. The CDR3 runs to 11 residues. Germline V gene sequence: CDR1 SQVTM, CDR2 ANQGSEA. CDR3 loop: CSARDLLEAFF. CDR3 nucleotide sequence: TGCAGCGCCCGGGACCTGCTAGAAGCTTTCTTT.

This rearrangement joins TRBV5-4 to TRBJ2-1; 9 nucleotides agree with TRBD2. The CDR3 loop spans 15 amino acids. Germline CDR1 reads SGHNT; CDR2 reads YYREEE (reference sequence). Germline trimming cut 4 bases from V and 0 bases from J; bases unmatched to any gene: 2. The CDR3 protein is CASSAAGGSYNEQFF. In DNA, the CDR3 is TGTGCCAGCAGCGCAGCGGGAGGCTCCTACAATGAGCAGTTCTTC.